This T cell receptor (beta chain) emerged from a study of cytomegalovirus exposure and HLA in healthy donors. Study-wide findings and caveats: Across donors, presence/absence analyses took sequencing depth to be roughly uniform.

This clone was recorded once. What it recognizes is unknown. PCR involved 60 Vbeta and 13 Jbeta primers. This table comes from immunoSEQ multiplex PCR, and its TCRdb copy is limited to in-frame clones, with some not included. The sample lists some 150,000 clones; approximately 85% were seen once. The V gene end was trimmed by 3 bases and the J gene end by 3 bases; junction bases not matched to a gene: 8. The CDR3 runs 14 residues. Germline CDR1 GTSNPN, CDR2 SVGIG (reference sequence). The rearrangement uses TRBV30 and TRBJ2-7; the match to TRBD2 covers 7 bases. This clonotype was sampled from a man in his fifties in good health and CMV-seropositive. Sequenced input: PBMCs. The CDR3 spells CAWSSGGSYYEQYF. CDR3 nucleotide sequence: TGTGCCTGGAGCAGTGGCGGGAGTTACTACGAGCAGTACTTC. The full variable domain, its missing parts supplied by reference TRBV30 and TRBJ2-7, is SQTIHQWPATLVQPVGSPLSLECTVEGTSNPNLYWYRQAAGRGLQLLFYSVGIGQISSEVPQNLSASRPQDRQFILSSKKLLLSDSGFYLCAWSSGGSYYEQYFGPGTRLTVT.